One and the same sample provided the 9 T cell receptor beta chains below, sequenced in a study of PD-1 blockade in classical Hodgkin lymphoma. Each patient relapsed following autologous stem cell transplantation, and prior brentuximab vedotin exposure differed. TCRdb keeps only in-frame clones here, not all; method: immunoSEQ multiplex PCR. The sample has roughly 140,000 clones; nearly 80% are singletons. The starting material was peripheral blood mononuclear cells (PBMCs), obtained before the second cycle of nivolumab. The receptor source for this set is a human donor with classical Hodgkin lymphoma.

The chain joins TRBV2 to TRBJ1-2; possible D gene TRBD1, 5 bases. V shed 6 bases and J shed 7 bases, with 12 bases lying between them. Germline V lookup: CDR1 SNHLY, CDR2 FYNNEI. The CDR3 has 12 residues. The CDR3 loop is CASREGQGGYTF. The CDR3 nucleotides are TGTGCCAGCAGAGAGGGGCAGGGTGGCTACACCTTC.

DNA of the CDR3: TGTGCCAGCAGTGAAGAGGGGGGAATAAGGGTTTACAATGAGCAGTTCTTC. Translation gives CASSEEGGIRVYNEQFF. The V and J genes are TRBV6-1 and TRBJ2-1; D tentatively fits TRBD1 or TRBD2 (6 bases each). Germline V gives CDR1 MNHNS, CDR2 SASEGT. Trimming removed 1 base at V and 4 bases at J, with 17 bases between. The CDR3 length is 17 residues.

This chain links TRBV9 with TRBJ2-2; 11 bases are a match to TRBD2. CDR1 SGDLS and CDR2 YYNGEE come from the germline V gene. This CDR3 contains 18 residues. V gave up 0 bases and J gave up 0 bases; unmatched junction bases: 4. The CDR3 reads CASSVGLAGGANTGELFF. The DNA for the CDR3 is TGTGCCAGCAGCGTAGGCCTAGCGGGAGGCGCGAACACCGGGGAGCTGTTTTTT. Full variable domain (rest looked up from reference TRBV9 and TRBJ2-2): DSGVTQTPKHLITATGQRVTLRCSPRSGDLSVYWYQQSLDQGLQFLIQYYNGEERAKGNILERFSAQQFPDLHSELNLSSLELGDSALYFCASSVGLAGGANTGELFFGEGSRLTVL.

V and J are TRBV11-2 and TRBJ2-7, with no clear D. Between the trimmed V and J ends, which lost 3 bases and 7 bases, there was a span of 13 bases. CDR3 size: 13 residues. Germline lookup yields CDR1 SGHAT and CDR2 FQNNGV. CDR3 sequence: CASSFLLAGEQYF. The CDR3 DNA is TGTGCCAGCAGCTTCCTCTTAGCCGGTGAGCAGTACTTC.

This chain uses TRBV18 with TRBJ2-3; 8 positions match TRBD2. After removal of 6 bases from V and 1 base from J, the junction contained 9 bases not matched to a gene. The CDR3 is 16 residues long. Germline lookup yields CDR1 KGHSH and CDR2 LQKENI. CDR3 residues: CASSSREGSRTDTQYF. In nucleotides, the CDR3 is TGTGCCAGCTCTTCACGGGAGGGCTCCCGCACAGATACGCAGTATTTT.

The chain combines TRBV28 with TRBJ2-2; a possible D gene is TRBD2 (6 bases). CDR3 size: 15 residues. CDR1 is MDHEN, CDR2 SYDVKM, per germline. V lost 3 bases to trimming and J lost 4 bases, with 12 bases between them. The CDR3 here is CASSFGGSSTGELFF. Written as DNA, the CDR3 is TGTGCCAGCAGTTTTGGGGGGAGTAGCACCGGGGAGCTGTTTTTT.

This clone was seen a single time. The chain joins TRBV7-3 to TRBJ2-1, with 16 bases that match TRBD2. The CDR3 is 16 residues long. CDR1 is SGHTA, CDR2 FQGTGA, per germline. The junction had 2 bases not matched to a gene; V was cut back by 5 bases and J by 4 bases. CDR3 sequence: CASSVGLAGGYNEQFF. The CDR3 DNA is TGTGCCAGCAGCGTGGGACTAGCGGGAGGGTACAATGAGCAGTTCTTC.

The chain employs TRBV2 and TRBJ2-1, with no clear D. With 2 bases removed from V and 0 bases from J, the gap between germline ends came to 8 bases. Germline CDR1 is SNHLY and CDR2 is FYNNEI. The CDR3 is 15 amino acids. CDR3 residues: CASSERASSYNEQFF. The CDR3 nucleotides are TGTGCCAGCAGTGAACGGGCTAGCTCCTACAATGAGCAGTTCTTC. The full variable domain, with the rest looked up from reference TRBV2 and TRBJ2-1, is EPEVTQTPSHQVTQMGQEVILRCVPISNHLYFYWYRQILGQKVEFLVSFYNNEISEKSEIFDDQFSVERPDGSNFTLKIRSTKLEDSAMYFCASSERASSYNEQFFGPGTRLTVL.

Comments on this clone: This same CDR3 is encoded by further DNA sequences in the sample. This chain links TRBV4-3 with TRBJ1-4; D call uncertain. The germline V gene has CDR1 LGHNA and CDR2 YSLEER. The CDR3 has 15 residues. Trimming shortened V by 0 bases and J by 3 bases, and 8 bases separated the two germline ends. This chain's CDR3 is CASSQEGRANEKLFF. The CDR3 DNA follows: TGCGCCAGCAGCCAAGAGGGCAGAGCTAATGAAAAACTGTTTTTT.